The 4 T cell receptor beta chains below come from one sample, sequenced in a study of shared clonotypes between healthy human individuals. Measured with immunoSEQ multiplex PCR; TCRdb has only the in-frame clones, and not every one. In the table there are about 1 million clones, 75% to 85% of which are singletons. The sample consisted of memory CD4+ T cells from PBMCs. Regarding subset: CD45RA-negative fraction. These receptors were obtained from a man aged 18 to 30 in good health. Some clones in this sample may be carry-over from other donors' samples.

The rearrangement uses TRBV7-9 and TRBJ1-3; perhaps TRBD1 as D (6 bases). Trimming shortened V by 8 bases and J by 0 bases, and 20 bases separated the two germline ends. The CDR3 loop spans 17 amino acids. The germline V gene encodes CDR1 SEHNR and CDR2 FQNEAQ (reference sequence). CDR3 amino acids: CASAPVTGGTSGNTIYF. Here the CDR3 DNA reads TGTGCCAGCGCCCCGGTGACAGGAGGGACCTCTGGAAACACCATATATTTT.

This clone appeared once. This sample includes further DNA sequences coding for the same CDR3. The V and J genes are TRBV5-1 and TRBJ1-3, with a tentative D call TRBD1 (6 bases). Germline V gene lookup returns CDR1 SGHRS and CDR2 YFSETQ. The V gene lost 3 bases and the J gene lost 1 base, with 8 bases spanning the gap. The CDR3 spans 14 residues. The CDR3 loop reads CASSSGQSGNTIYF. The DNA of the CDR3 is TGCGCCAGCAGCTCCGGACAGTCTGGAAACACCATATATTTT.

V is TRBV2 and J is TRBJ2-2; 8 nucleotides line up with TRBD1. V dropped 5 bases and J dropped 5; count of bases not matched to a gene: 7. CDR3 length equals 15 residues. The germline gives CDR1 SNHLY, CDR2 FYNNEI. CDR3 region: CASSSDRVETGELFF. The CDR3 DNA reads TGTGCCAGCAGTTCGGACAGGGTGGAAACCGGGGAGCTGTTTTTT.

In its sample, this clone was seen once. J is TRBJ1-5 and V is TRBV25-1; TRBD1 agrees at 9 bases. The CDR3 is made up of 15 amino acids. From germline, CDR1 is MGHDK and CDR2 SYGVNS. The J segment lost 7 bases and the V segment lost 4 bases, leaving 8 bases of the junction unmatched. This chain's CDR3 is CASSGGQGKGQPQHF. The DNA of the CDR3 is TGTGCCAGCAGTGGAGGACAGGGGAAAGGACAGCCCCAGCATTTT.